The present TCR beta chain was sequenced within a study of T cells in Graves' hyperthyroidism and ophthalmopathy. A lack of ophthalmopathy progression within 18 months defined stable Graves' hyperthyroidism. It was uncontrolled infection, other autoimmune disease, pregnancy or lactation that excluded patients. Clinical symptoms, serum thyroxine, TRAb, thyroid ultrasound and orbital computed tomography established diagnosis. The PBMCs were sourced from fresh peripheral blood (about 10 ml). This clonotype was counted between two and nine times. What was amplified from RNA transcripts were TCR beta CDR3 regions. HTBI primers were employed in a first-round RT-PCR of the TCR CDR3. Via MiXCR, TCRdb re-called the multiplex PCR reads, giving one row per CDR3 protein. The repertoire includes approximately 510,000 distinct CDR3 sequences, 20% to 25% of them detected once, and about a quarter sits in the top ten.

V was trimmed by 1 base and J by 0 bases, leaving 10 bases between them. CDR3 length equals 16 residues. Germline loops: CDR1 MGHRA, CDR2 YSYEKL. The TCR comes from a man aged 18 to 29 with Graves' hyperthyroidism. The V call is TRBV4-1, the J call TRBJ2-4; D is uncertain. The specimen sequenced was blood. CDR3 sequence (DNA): TGCGCCAGCAGCCAAGCCCGACAAGTAGCCAAAAACATTCAGTACTTC. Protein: CASSQARQVAKNIQYF.